Following are 3 T cell receptor beta chains from one sample sequenced in a study of lymphopenia after photon versus proton radiotherapy. Measured with immunoSEQ multiplex PCR; TCRdb has only the in-frame clones, and not every one. The sample carries almost 30,000 clones, just under 90% recorded once. Sample: peripheral blood, taken from a patient treated with proton-based radiotherapy. The receptors here all came from a woman aged 60-75 years with cholangiocarcinoma. Some clones in this sample may be carry-over from other donors' samples.

This clone was found a few times. The rearrangement joins TRBV10-1 to TRBJ2-3; D is undetermined. The V end lost 7 bases, the J end lost 2 bases, and 16 bases lay between the germline ends. There are 15 residues in the CDR3. Germline V gene sequence: CDR1 WNHNN, CDR2 SYGVQD (reference sequence). In DNA, the CDR3 is TGCGCCAGCACTCGTGAGATGGACGCCACAGATACGCAGTATTTT. This codes for CASTREMDATDTQYF.

The chain joins TRBV2 to TRBJ2-7, with a weak D call TRBD1 (5 bases). The V end was cut by 7 bases, the J end by 4 bases, with 8 bases between. From germline, CDR1 is SNHLY and CDR2 FYNNEI. The CDR3 has 11 residues. CDR3 bases: TGTGCCAGCAACAGACAGTACGAGCAGTACTTC. Its protein product is CASNRQYEQYF.

The chain combines TRBV7-9 with TRBJ1-1, with D possibly being TRBD1 (6 bases). Trimming removed 1 base from V and 4 bases from J, with 7 bases in between. The CDR3 runs 13 residues. The V gene's germline CDR1 is SEHNR and CDR2 FQNEAQ (reference sequence). CDR3 residues: CASSLEDSTEAFF. The DNA of the CDR3 is TGTGCCAGCAGCTTAGAGGACAGCACTGAAGCTTTCTTT. Drawing the rest from reference TRBV7-9 and TRBJ1-1, the complete variable domain is DTGVSQNPRHKITKRGQNVTFRCDPISEHNRLYWYRQTLGQGPEFLTYFQNEAQLEKSRLLSDRFSAERPKGSFSTLEIQRTEQGDSAMYLCASSLEDSTEAFFGQGTRLTVV.